Below, 32 T cell receptor beta chains from the same sample are listed, as sequenced in a study of Ad26.COV2.S vaccination and SARS-CoV-2 variants. The table came from immunoSEQ multiplex PCR; TCRdb's copy has only in-frame clones and leaves some out. The data contain hundreds of thousands of clones, approximately 86% of them singletons. Treatment reported: roughly 19 received Ad26.COV2.S at low or high dose, single or two shots; about 5 received placebo; per-sample allocation not given. Sampling was performed 63 days after the first vaccine or placebo injection. Sequenced here: peripheral blood, sampled in a trial of Ad26.COV2.S vaccine versus placebo. The receptors were gathered from a person aged 18-60 years who received the Ad26.COV2.S COVID-19 vaccine or a placebo.

The chain is built from TRBV20-1 and TRBJ1-5; D not certain. CDR1 and CDR2 (germline): DFQATT, SNEGSKA (reference sequence). This CDR3 spans 10 amino acids. In nucleotides, the CDR3 is TGCAGCGCCAATCGACAGCCCCAGCATTTT. As protein: CSANRQPQHF.

The rearrangement uses TRBV4-1 and TRBJ2-7; no reliable D call. The ends were cut back, 0 bases at V and 5 bases at J, with 17 bases in the middle. The V gene's germline CDR1 is MGHRA and CDR2 YSYEKL. This CDR3 is built from 16 residues. The CDR3 reads CASSQEFNSRGDEQYF. CDR3 DNA sequence: TGCGCCAGCAGCCAAGAATTTAACTCCCGAGGCGACGAGCAGTACTTC.

The chain recombines TRBV11-2 with TRBJ2-5, with D tentatively TRBD2 (6 bases). The CDR3 is 15 amino acids. The germline gives CDR1 SGHAT, CDR2 FQNNGV. V was cut by 5 bases and J by 2 bases, with 15 bases left in between. CDR3 DNA: TGTGCCAGCAGCACCTCAGGGACTTCACAAGAGACCCAGTACTTC. Encoded protein: CASSTSGTSQETQYF. The variable domain in full, completed from reference TRBV11-2 and TRBJ2-5, reads EAGVAQSPRYKIIEKRQSVAFWCNPISGHATLYWYQQILGQGPKLLIQFQNNGVVDDSQLPKDRFSAERLKGVDSTLKIQPAKLEDSAVYLCASSTSGTSQETQYFGPGTRLLVL.

The chain is built from TRBV2 and TRBJ2-3; 7 bases map to TRBD2. Germline V gives CDR1 SNHLY, CDR2 FYNNEI. This CDR3 region has 15 residues. V gave up 2 bases and J gave up 4 bases; unmatched junction bases: 6. The CDR3 DNA sequence: TGTGCCAGCAGTGAAAAAACGGGAGGTCCAGATACGCAGTATTTT. Protein product: CASSEKTGGPDTQYF.

The V call is TRBV28, the J call TRBJ1-3; perhaps TRBD1 as D (6 bases). The V end was cut by 5 bases, the J end by 0 bases, with 11 bases between. Germline CDR1 and CDR2: MDHEN and SYDVKM. CDR3 size: 15 residues. CDR3 in DNA: TGTGCCAGCAGTCGGCGGACAGACTCTGGAAACACCATATATTTT. This sequence encodes CASSRRTDSGNTIYF.

This chain uses TRBV2 with TRBJ1-4; D ambiguous. Germline lookup yields CDR1 SNHLY and CDR2 FYNNEI. CDR3 length: 12 residues. Trimming shortened V by 1 base and J by 8 bases, and 5 bases separated the two germline ends. CDR3 region: CASSEVREKLFF. The CDR3 DNA follows: TGTGCCAGCAGTGAAGTCCGGGAAAAACTGTTTTTT.

The chain is built from TRBV7-9 and TRBJ1-1; D unclear. The CDR3 sequence is 13 residues long. V gave up 4 bases and J gave up 3 bases, with 9 bases separating them. Germline V gene data show CDR1 as SEHNR and CDR2 as FQNEAQ (reference sequence). CDR3 nucleotide sequence: TGTGCCAGCAGCTCCGGTGGGGACACTGAAGCTTTCTTT. It codes for CASSSGGDTEAFF.

The rearrangement joins TRBV9 to TRBJ2-1, with 9 positions matching TRBD1. The CDR3 consists of 15 residues. Germline V CDR1 and CDR2: SGDLS, YYNGEE. After removal of 0 bases from V and 7 bases from J, the junction contained 5 bases not matched to a gene. CDR3 amino acids: CASSVEGDRANEQFF. The DNA of the CDR3 is TGTGCCAGCAGCGTAGAGGGGGACAGGGCGAATGAGCAGTTCTTC.

Here the CDR3 reads CAGEQGRNEQFF. In nucleotides, the CDR3 is TGTGCTGGGGAACAGGGTCGAAATGAGCAGTTCTTC. V and J are TRBV19 and TRBJ2-1; a possible D gene is TRBD1 (6 bases). CDR3 length: 12 amino acids. Per the germline V gene, CDR1 is LNHDA and CDR2 is SQIVND (reference sequence).

The V call is TRBV19, the J call TRBJ2-7, with 8 bases that match TRBD1. This CDR3 spans 14 amino acids. The V gene end was trimmed by 3 bases and the J gene end by 3 bases; junction bases not matched to a gene: 4. Looked up from germline, CDR1 is LNHDA and CDR2 is SQIVND (reference sequence). CDR3 region: CASSISDRDYEQYF. In DNA form, the CDR3 reads TGTGCCAGTAGTATTTCGGACAGGGACTACGAGCAGTACTTC.

The chain combines TRBV6-2 or TRBV6-3 with TRBJ1-5; D gene ambiguous. Germline assignment: CDR1 MNHEY and CDR2 SVGEGT. The CDR3 length is 14 residues. V was trimmed by 4 bases and J by 2 bases, leaving 9 bases between them. DNA for the CDR3: TGTGCCAGCAGTTTTTCCGGAGGCAATCAGCCCCAGCATTTT. The encoded protein is CASSFSGGNQPQHF.

J is TRBJ2-7 and V is TRBV4-2, with 9 bases lining up with TRBD1. The CDR3 has 14 residues. CDR1 is LGHNA, CDR2 YNFKEQ, per germline. V shed 4 bases, J shed 5 bases, and the junction held 6 bases outside the gene matches. CDR3 sequence (DNA): TGTGCCAGCAGCCTACAGGGGGCTGTCGACGAGCAGTACTTC. It yields the protein CASSLQGAVDEQYF.

The V call is TRBV28, the J call TRBJ1-2; D remains unclear. CDR1 is MDHEN and CDR2 is SYDVKM in the germline V gene. V shed 5 bases and J shed 5 bases, with 18 bases lying between them. CDR3 length equals 15 residues. The CDR3 nucleotides read TGTGCCAGCAGTCGGCTACGGTTGGGCTATTATGGCTACACCTTC. It specifies CASSRLRLGYYGYTF.

This clone occurred once. The chain has TRBV4-3 and TRBJ2-1; the D call may be TRBD1 or TRBD2 (5 bases each). The CDR3 is 14 residues long. The V gene lost 4 bases and the J gene lost 6 bases, with 13 bases spanning the gap. Germline V gives CDR1 LGHNA, CDR2 YSLEER. The CDR3 DNA reads TGCGCCAGCAGCCTAAGGGGACGTTCCAATGAGCAGTTCTTC. This codes for CASSLRGRSNEQFF.

The chain has TRBV24-1 and TRBJ2-5, with a tentative D call TRBD2 (5 bases). Trimming took 9 bases from V and 2 from J, leaving 12 bases between them. Germline CDR1 reads KGHDR; CDR2 reads SFDVKD. The CDR3 length is 13 residues. Written as DNA, the CDR3 is TGTGCCACCGGCGAGGGCGCTCAAGAGACCCAGTACTTC. Translated, it gives CATGEGAQETQYF.

Points on this clone: The sample contains more than one DNA sequence encoding this CDR3. The genes are TRBV30 and TRBJ2-7, with 11 positions matching TRBD1. The CDR3 contains 14 residues. J gave up 7 bases and V 1 base, and 6 bases lay outside the gene matches. Looked up from germline, CDR1 is GTSNPN and CDR2 is SVGIG (reference sequence). The CDR3, as DNA: TGTGCCTGGAGTGGCGGACAGGGGGCGCGTGAGCAGTACTTC. This codes for CAWSGGQGAREQYF.

The rearrangement links TRBV25-1 to TRBJ2-1, with 11 bases that match TRBD2. The CDR3 runs to 18 residues. Germline values: CDR1 MGHDK, CDR2 SYGVNS. The V and J ends lost 5 bases and 2 bases, in that order; junction bases with no gene match: 11. The CDR3 DNA follows: TGTGCCAGCAGTCCCCCCTTAGCGGGAGGGGGAACCTACAATGAGCAGTTCTTC. This translates into CASSPPLAGGGTYNEQFF.

This chain joins TRBV12-3 or TRBV12-4 and TRBJ2-7, with 10 positions matching TRBD1. Trimming removed 9 bases from V and 4 bases from J; junction bases left unmatched: 3. CDR3 length: 12 residues. Here the CDR3 DNA reads TGTGCCAGTGGACAGGGGGTGTACGAGCAGTACTTC. Translating gives CASGQGVYEQYF.

V usage is TRBV30 and J usage is TRBJ1-3; 7 bases map to TRBD1. Germline loops: CDR1 GTSNPN, CDR2 SVGIG (reference sequence). After removal of 5 bases from V and 2 bases from J, the junction contained 0 bases not matched to a gene. The CDR3 is made up of 12 amino acids. The CDR3, as DNA: TGTGCCTGGGGGACAGCTGGAAACACCATATATTTT. Translating gives CAWGTAGNTIYF. Supplemented by reference TRBV30 and TRBJ1-3, the full variable domain reads SQTIHQWPATLVQPVGSPLSLECTVEGTSNPNLYWYRQAAGRGLQLLFYSVGIGQISSEVPQNLSASRPQDRQFILSSKKLLLSDSGFYLCAWGTAGNTIYFGEGSWLTVV.

The CDR3 here is CAIRSSGPDTQYF. As DNA, the CDR3 is TGTGCCATCAGGTCGAGCGGCCCAGATACGCAGTATTTT. The chain employs TRBV10-3 and TRBJ2-3; D may be TRBD2 (5 bases). The V end was cut by 6 bases, the J end by 4 bases, with 11 bases between. The CDR3 contains 13 residues. Germline assignment: CDR1 ENHRY and CDR2 SYGVKD.

V is TRBV3-1 (or the pseudogene TRBV3-2) and J is TRBJ2-1; D not certain. The V and J ends lost 0 bases and 4 bases respectively, with 19 bases between them. The CDR3 covers 18 residues. Germline CDR1 reads LGHDT; CDR2 reads YNNKEL (reference sequence). The CDR3 sequence: CASSQEAGQTQIYNEQFF. The CDR3 bases are TGTGCCAGCAGCCAAGAAGCAGGCCAGACACAGATTTACAATGAGCAGTTCTTC.

The chain couples TRBV4-3 to TRBJ2-3, with D perhaps matching TRBD2 (5 bases). Germline V lookup: CDR1 LGHNA, CDR2 YSLEER. V dropped 5 bases and J dropped 2 bases, with 14 bases sitting between them. The CDR3 totals 15 residues. The CDR3 DNA reads as TGCGCCAGCAGCTCCCGGACTTCTTTCACAGATACGCAGTATTTT. Residues: CASSSRTSFTDTQYF.

The chain couples TRBV5-4 to TRBJ2-7; 7 nucleotides align to TRBD1. CDR1 is SGHNT, CDR2 YYREEE, per germline (reference sequence). The CDR3 runs to 14 residues. The ends lost 1 base at V and 7 bases at J; junction bases unmatched: 8. The CDR3 loop reads CASSLSAGGGEQYF. The CDR3 DNA sequence: TGTGCCAGCAGCTTGTCGGCAGGGGGTGGAGAGCAGTACTTC.

On this clone itself: The same CDR3 is also encoded by other DNA sequences in this sample. The rearrangement uses TRBV4-3 and TRBJ2-1; D perhaps matches TRBD1 (5 bases). CDR3 size: 15 residues. Deletions cut 1 base from V and 0 bases from J, with 7 bases between. From germline, CDR1 is LGHNA and CDR2 YSLEER. The CDR3 nucleotides read TGCGCCAGCAGCCAAGGGCAGGGCTCCTACAATGAGCAGTTCTTC. This encodes CASSQGQGSYNEQFF.

The chain combines TRBV19 with TRBJ1-2; D uncertain. Deletions cut 7 bases from V and 4 bases from J, with 16 bases between. The CDR3 contains 14 residues. Germline-derived CDR1 and CDR2 are LNHDA and SQIVND (reference sequence). CDR3 region: CASIPSVQSYGYTF. The CDR3 bases are TGTGCCAGTATCCCTTCGGTCCAGTCCTATGGCTACACCTTC.

The gene calls are TRBV6-2 or TRBV6-3 and TRBJ2-6, with 9 bases matching TRBD1. Germline CDR1 reads MNHEY; CDR2 reads SVGEGT. The CDR3 extends over 16 amino acids. V dropped 6 bases and J dropped 3; count of bases not matched to a gene: 6. DNA of the CDR3: TGTGCCAGCAGCGCAACAGGGGGCGGTGGGGCCAACGTCCTGACTTTC. Protein sequence: CASSATGGGGANVLTF.

The chain combines TRBV28 with TRBJ2-7; D may be TRBD2 (5 bases). Germline V CDR1 and CDR2: MDHEN, SYDVKM. V dropped 3 bases and J dropped 2 bases, with 11 bases sitting between them. This CDR3 has 14 amino acids. The CDR3 DNA sequence: TGTGCCAGCAGTTTCTACCGACTAACCTACGAGCAGTACTTC. It codes for CASSFYRLTYEQYF.

V gene TRBV7-8 combines with J gene TRBJ2-7; D may be TRBD1 (5 bases). V gave up 4 bases and J gave up 5 bases, with 18 bases separating them. In germline, CDR1 is SGHVS, CDR2 FQNEAQ. The CDR3 totals 15 residues. CDR3 bases: TGTGCCAGCAGCTACACAGGATACCCTGGGGACGAGCAGTACTTC. This translates into CASSYTGYPGDEQYF.

V gene TRBV7-2 combines with J gene TRBJ1-1, with a tentative D call TRBD1 (5 bases). This CDR3 comprises 15 residues. Per germline, CDR1 SGHTA and CDR2 FQGNSA. Trimming took 1 base from V and 3 from J, leaving 12 bases between them. In DNA, the CDR3 is TGTGCCAGCAGCTTAGGGGGAGGGGATCACACTGAAGCTTTCTTT. It encodes CASSLGGGDHTEAFF.

The rearrangement links TRBV7-8 to TRBJ2-5, with 9 bases identical to TRBD2. Germline loops: CDR1 SGHVS, CDR2 FQNEAQ. This CDR3 has 15 residues. V shed 4 bases, J shed 5 bases, and the junction held 8 bases outside the gene matches. Here the CDR3 DNA reads TGTGCCAGCAGCTCTGTAGCGGGGGCCCGGGAGACCCAGTACTTC. Translated, it gives CASSSVAGARETQYF. Full variable domain (outside the CDR3, taken from reference TRBV7-8 and TRBJ2-5): GAGVSQSPRYKVAKRGQDVALRCDPISGHVSLFWYQQALGQGPEFLTYFQNEAQLDKSGLPSDRFFAERPEGSVSTLKIQRTQQEDSAVYLCASSSVAGARETQYFGPGTRLLVL.

The rearrangement links TRBV7-2 to TRBJ2-4, with TRBD1 matching 7 bases. V dropped 3 bases and J dropped 8; count of bases not matched to a gene: 7. The germline V gene has CDR1 SGHTA and CDR2 FQGNSA. The CDR3 contains 14 residues. CDR3 bases: TGTGCCAGCAGCTTCGGACAGGCATGGGACATTCAGTACTTC. It translates to CASSFGQAWDIQYF.

The genes are TRBV4-2 and TRBJ1-3; D possibly corresponds to TRBD1 (6 bases). Trimming shortened V by 4 bases and J by 1 base, and 20 bases separated the two germline ends. Germline lookup yields CDR1 LGHNA and CDR2 YNFKEQ. The CDR3 spans 18 residues. The CDR3 reads CASSPGASGGGSGNTIYF. CDR3 sequence (DNA): TGTGCCAGCAGCCCAGGGGCTTCCGGAGGGGGTTCTGGAAACACCATATATTTT.